The present T cell receptor (beta chain) was sequenced within a study of blood T cells in healthy people across ages. Each sample used at least 7 million PBMCs. A second roughly 6 to 11 cycle PCR used barcoded and J-beta primers. TCRdb called the 5' RACE reads again in MiXCR, with one record for every CDR3 protein. This sample has about 1.5 million distinct CDR3 sequences, with about 45% found just once. The receptor was isolated from a woman younger than 35 in good health. Material: blood.

The CDR3 loop reads CASSSEITESGGYTF. The CDR3 nucleotides read TGTGCCAGCAGCTCAGAGATAACTGAATCGGGCGGCTACACCTTC. The gene calls are TRBV7-2 and TRBJ1-2; D is unresolved. Germline assignment: CDR1 SGHTA and CDR2 FQGNSA. V dropped 4 bases and J dropped 8 bases, with 20 bases sitting between them. CDR3 length: 15 residues.